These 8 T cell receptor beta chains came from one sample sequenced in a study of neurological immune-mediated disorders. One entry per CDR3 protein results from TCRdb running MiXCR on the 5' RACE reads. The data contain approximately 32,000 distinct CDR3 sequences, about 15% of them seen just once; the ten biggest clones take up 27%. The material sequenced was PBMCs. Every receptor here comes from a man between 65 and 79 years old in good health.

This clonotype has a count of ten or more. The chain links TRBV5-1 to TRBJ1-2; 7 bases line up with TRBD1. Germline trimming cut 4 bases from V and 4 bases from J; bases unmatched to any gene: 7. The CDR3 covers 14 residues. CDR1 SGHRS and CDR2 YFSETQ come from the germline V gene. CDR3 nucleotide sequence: TGCGCCAGCAGCGCCGAGGGGGCGGGCTATGGCTACACCTTC. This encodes CASSAEGAGYGYTF.

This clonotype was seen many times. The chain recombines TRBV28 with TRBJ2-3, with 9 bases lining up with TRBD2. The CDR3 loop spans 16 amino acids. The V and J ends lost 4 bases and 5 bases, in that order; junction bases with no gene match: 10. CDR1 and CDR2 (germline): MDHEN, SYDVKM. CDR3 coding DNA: TGTGCCAGCAGTTCAGCCGGCGGGGGGGCCGTAGATACGCAGTATTTT. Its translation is CASSSAGGGAVDTQYF. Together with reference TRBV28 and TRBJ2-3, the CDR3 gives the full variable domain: DVKVTQSSRYLVKRTGEKVFLECVQDMDHENMFWYRQDPGLGLRLIYFSYDVKMKEKGDIPEGYSVSREKKERFSLILESASTNQTSMYLCASSSAGGGAVDTQYFGPGTRLTVL.

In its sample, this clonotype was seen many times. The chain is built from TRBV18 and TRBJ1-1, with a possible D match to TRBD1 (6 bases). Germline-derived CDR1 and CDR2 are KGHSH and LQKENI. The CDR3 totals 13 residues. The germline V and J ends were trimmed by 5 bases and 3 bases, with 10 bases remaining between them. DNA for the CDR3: TGTGCCAGCTCAGCCCGACAGGACACTGAAGCTTTCTTT. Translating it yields CASSARQDTEAFF.

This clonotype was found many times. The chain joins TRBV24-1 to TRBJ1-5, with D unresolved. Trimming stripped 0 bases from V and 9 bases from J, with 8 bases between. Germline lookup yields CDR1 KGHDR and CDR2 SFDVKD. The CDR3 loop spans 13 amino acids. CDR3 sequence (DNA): TGTGCCACCAGTGATTTGCACCATGGGCCCCAGCATTTT. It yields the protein CATSDLHHGPQHF.

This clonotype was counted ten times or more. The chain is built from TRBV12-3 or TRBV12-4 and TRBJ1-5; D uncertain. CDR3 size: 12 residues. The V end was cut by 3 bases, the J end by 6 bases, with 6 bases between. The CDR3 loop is CASSFFRQPQHF. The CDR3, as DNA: TGTGCCAGCAGTTTCTTTCGTCAGCCCCAGCATTTT.

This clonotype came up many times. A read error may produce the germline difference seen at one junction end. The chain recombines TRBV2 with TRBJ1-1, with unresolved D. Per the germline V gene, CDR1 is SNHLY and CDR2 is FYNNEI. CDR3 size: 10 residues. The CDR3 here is CASSEEVPIF. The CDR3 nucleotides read TGTGCCAGCAGTGAAGAAGTCCCCATCTTT.

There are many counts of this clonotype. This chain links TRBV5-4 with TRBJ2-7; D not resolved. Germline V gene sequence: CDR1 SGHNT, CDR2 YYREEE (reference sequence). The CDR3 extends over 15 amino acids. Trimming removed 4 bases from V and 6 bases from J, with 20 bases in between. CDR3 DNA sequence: TGTGCCAGCAGCCCTGGCCTGGAACAGTCGGTCGAGCAGTACTTC. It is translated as CASSPGLEQSVEQYF.

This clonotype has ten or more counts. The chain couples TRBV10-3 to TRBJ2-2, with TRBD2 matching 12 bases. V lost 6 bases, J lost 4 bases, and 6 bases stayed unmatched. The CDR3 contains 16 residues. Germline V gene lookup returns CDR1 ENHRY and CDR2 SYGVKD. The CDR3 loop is CAISPGTSGFTGELFF. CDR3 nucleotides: TGTGCCATCAGCCCAGGGACTAGCGGGTTCACCGGGGAGCTGTTTTTT.